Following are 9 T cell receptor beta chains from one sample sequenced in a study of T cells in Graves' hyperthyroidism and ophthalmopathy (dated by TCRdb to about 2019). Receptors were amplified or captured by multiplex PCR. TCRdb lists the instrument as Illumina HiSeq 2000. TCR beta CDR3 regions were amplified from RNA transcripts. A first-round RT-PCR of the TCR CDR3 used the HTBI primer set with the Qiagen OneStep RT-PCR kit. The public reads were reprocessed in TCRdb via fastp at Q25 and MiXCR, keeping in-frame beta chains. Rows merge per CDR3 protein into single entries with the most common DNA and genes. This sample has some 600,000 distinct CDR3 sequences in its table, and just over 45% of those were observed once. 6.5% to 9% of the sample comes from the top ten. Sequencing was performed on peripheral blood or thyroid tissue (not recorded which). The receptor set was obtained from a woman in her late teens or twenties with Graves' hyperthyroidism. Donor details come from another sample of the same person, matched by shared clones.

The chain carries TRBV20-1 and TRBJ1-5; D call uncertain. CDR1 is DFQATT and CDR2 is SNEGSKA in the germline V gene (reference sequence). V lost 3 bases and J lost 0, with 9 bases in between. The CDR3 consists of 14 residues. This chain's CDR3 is CSASYFNSNQPQHF. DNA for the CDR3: TGCAGTGCTAGCTACTTTAATAGCAATCAGCCCCAGCATTTT.

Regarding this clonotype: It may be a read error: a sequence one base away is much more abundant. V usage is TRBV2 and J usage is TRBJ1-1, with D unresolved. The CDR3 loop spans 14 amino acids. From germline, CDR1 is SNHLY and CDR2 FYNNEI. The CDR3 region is CARSSFGGYTEAFF. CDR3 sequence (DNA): TGTGCCCGCAGTTCCTTCGGTGGGTACACTGAAGCTTTCTTT. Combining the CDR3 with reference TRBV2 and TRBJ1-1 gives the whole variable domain EPEVTQTPSHQVTQMGQEVILRCVPISNHLYFYWYRQILGQKVEFLVSFYNNEISEKSEIFDDQFSVERPDGSNFTLKIRSTKLEDSAMYFCARSSFGGYTEAFFGQGTRLTVV.

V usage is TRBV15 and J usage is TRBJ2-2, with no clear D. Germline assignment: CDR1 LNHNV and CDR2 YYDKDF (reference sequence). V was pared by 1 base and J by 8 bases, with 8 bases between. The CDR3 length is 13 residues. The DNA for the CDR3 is TGTGCCACCAGCAGAGTTATCCCTGGGGAGCTGTTTTTT. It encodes CATSRVIPGELFF.

This CDR3 is CASSSPDKTYEQYF. The DNA of the CDR3 is TGTGCCAGCAGCTCCCCGGACAAGACCTACGAGCAGTACTTC. This chain joins TRBV7-2 and TRBJ2-7, with TRBD1 as a possible D gene (5 bases). This CDR3 spans 14 amino acids. Per the germline V gene, CDR1 is SGHTA and CDR2 is FQGNSA. V was trimmed by 4 bases and J by 2 bases, leaving 12 bases between them.

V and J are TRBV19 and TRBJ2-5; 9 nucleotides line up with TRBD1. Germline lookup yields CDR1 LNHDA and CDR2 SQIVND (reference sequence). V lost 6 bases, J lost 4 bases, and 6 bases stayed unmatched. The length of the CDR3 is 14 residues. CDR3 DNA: TGTGCCAGTAGCAAACAGGGGGCTGGAGAGACCCAGTACTTC. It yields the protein CASSKQGAGETQYF.

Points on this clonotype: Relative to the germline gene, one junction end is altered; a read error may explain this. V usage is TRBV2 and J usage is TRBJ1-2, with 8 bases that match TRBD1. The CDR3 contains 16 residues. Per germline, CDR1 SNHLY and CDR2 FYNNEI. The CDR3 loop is CASSSRGQANNYDYTF. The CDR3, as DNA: TGTGCCAGCAGCTCAAGGGGACAGGCGAATAACTATGACTACACCTTC.

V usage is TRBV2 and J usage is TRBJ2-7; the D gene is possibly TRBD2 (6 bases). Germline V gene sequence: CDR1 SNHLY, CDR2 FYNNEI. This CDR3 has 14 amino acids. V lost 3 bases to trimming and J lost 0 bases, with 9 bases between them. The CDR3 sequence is CASSEVADSYEQYF. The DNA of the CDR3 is TGTGCCAGCAGTGAGGTAGCGGACTCCTACGAGCAGTACTTC.

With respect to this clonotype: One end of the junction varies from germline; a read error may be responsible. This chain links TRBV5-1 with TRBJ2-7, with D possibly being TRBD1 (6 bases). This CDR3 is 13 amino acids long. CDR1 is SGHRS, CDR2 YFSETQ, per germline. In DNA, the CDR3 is TGCGCCAGCAGTCCCGGGACAAACTACGAGCGGTACTTC. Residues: CASSPGTNYERYF.

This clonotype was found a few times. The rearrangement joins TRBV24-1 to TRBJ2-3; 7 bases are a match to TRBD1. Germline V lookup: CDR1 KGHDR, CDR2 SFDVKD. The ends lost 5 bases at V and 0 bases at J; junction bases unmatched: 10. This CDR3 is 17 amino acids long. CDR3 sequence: CATSGPGQHASTDTQYF. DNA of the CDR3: TGTGCCACCAGTGGCCCGGGACAGCACGCAAGCACAGATACGCAGTATTTT.